Each of the 15 T cell receptor beta chains below was sequenced from the same sample in a study of cytomegalovirus exposure and HLA in healthy donors. The PCR used 60 Vbeta and 13 Jbeta primers. Libraries were prepared by immunoSEQ multiplex PCR; TCRdb keeps only in-frame clonotypes and omits some of them. The sample carries under 150,000 clones, 75% to 85% recorded once. Sequencing was done on a sample of PBMCs. These receptors were obtained from a woman aged 40 to 55 in good health and CMV-seronegative.

The rearrangement links TRBV7-8 to TRBJ1-4; weak D call: TRBD1 (5 bases). The CDR3 runs to 17 residues. Looked up from germline, CDR1 is SGHVS and CDR2 is FQNEAQ. The V end lost 4 bases, the J end lost 0 bases, and 15 bases lay between the germline ends. The CDR3 DNA sequence: TGTGCCAGCAGCTACATGGTGGGGGGAGCAACTAATGAAAAACTGTTTTTT. As protein: CASSYMVGGATNEKLFF.

The V gene is TRBV11-3, the J gene TRBJ2-3, with D unclear. Trimming stripped 5 bases from V and 4 bases from J, with 10 bases between. Germline CDR1 reads SGHNT; CDR2 reads YENEEA. CDR3 length equals 13 residues. CDR3 DNA: TGTGCCAGCAGCGCCCGACAATCAGATACGCAGTATTTT. It is translated as CASSARQSDTQYF.

This clone occurred a few times. The gene calls are TRBV5-1 and TRBJ2-5, with D tentatively TRBD2 (7 bases). Germline CDR1 is SGHRS and CDR2 is YFSETQ. Trimming took 3 bases from V and 5 from J, leaving 14 bases between them. The CDR3 contains 14 residues. The CDR3 region has the DNA TGCGCCAGCAGCTGGGGGGGGCTGGGGGAGACCCAGTACTTC. It codes for CASSWGGLGETQYF.

The chain has TRBV19 and TRBJ2-1, with TRBD1 identical over 10 bases. The ends lost 4 bases at V and 7 bases at J; junction bases unmatched: 10. There are 16 residues in the CDR3. Per the germline V gene, CDR1 is LNHDA and CDR2 is SQIVND (reference sequence). CDR3 sequence reads: CASSNPGQGSRNEQFF. The CDR3 nucleotides read TGTGCCAGTAGTAACCCGGGACAGGGGTCGAGGAATGAGCAGTTCTTC.

V and J are TRBV11-2 and TRBJ2-7; D is undetermined. CDR1 is SGHAT, CDR2 FQNNGV, per germline. The V end was cut by 1 base, the J end by 3 bases, with 16 bases between. The CDR3 is 16 residues long. The CDR3 bases are TGTGCCAGCAGCTTAGCATGGTCAGGTTCATTCTACGAGCAGTACTTC. This gives the protein CASSLAWSGSFYEQYF. The complete variable domain, with remaining parts taken from reference TRBV11-2 and TRBJ2-7, reads EAGVAQSPRYKIIEKRQSVAFWCNPISGHATLYWYQQILGQGPKLLIQFQNNGVVDDSQLPKDRFSAERLKGVDSTLKIQPAKLEDSAVYLCASSLAWSGSFYEQYFGPGTRLTVT.

This chain connects TRBV7-6 to TRBJ1-2; 7 nucleotides align to TRBD1. The CDR3 length is 16 residues. J gave up 1 base and V 5 bases, and 10 bases lay outside the gene matches. Per germline, CDR1 SGHVS and CDR2 FNYEAQ. This CDR3 is CASSPRPGQLNYGYTF. The CDR3 DNA sequence: TGTGCCAGCAGCCCCCGGCCGGGACAGCTTAACTATGGCTACACCTTC.

The chain carries TRBV7-8 and TRBJ1-2; D is undetermined. Trimming cost V 1 base and J 3 bases, with 6 bases left between them. Germline V CDR1 and CDR2: SGHVS, FQNEAQ. CDR3 length: 13 residues. CDR3 sequence: CASSLERDYGYTF. As DNA, the CDR3 is TGTGCCAGCAGCTTAGAGCGCGACTATGGCTACACCTTC.

In this sample, this clone turned up a few times. The chain carries TRBV5-1 and TRBJ2-7; 8 nucleotides agree with TRBD1. This CDR3 contains 17 residues. V was clipped by 2 bases and J by 3 bases; unmatched bases: 13. Germline CDR1 reads SGHRS; CDR2 reads YFSETQ. Written as DNA, the CDR3 is TGCGCCAGCAGCTTCCGACAGGGGAAGGATAAGGTCTACGAGCAGTACTTC. Its protein product is CASSFRQGKDKVYEQYF.

The V and J genes are TRBV5-1 and TRBJ1-1; 10 nucleotides agree with TRBD1. The CDR3 length is 17 residues. With 2 bases clipped from V and 4 bases from J, the junction kept 11 bases outside the gene matches. Germline V gene lookup returns CDR1 SGHRS and CDR2 YFSETQ. The CDR3 reads CASSLSPGTGVGTEAFF. The CDR3 DNA reads as TGCGCCAGCAGCTTAAGCCCCGGGACAGGGGTAGGCACTGAAGCTTTCTTT.

This clone was seen more than once but under ten times. J is TRBJ1-1 and V is TRBV6-1, with TRBD1 identical over 8 bases. Germline V gene sequence: CDR1 MNHNS, CDR2 SASEGT. This CDR3 has 14 amino acids. Trimming removed 5 bases from V and 5 bases from J; junction bases left unmatched: 7. The CDR3 loop reads CASSNRGISTEAFF. The CDR3 DNA reads TGTGCCAGCAGTAACAGGGGGATATCAACTGAAGCTTTCTTT.

The genes are TRBV7-2 and TRBJ1-2, with D perhaps TRBD1 (5 bases). The germline V gene encodes CDR1 SGHTA and CDR2 FQGNSA. Trimming took 4 bases from V and 3 from J, leaving 12 bases between them. The CDR3 consists of 14 residues. The CDR3 loop reads CASSSDTSYYGYTF. In nucleotides, the CDR3 is TGTGCCAGCAGCTCGGACACTTCTTACTATGGCTACACCTTC.

The gene calls are TRBV2 and TRBJ1-1; 8 bases match TRBD1. The CDR3 contains 16 residues. The germline V gene encodes CDR1 SNHLY and CDR2 FYNNEI. Trimming removed 5 bases from V and 1 base from J; junction bases left unmatched: 9. The CDR3 coding sequence is TGTGCCAGCAGTCCTACAGGGGGAAGGACGAACACTGAAGCTTTCTTT. This encodes CASSPTGGRTNTEAFF.

The V and J genes are TRBV5-1 and TRBJ2-1, with 9 positions matching TRBD1. This CDR3 has 13 residues. With 7 bases clipped from V and 4 bases from J, the junction kept 3 bases outside the gene matches. Per the germline V gene, CDR1 is SGHRS and CDR2 is YFSETQ. The CDR3 protein is CASRDREYNEQFF. The CDR3 region has the DNA TGCGCCAGCCGGGACAGGGAATACAATGAGCAGTTCTTC.

The genes are TRBV19 and TRBJ1-2; unclear D gene. V was cut by 3 bases and J by 0 bases, with 8 bases left in between. The CDR3 sequence is 14 residues long. Germline CDR1 LNHDA, CDR2 SQIVND (reference sequence). In DNA, the CDR3 is TGTGCCAGTAGTATTTGGGGAGCTAACTATGGCTACACCTTC. Its translation: CASSIWGANYGYTF.

The chain combines TRBV7-9 with TRBJ1-6; TRBD1 matches 10 bases. The CDR3 totals 16 residues. Germline lookup yields CDR1 SEHNR and CDR2 FQNEAQ (reference sequence). V was pared by 4 bases and J by 5 bases, with 5 bases of the junction left unmatched. CDR3 amino acids: CASSSPGTGDNSPLHF. CDR3 bases: TGTGCCAGCAGCTCGCCGGGGACAGGGGATAATTCACCCCTCCACTTT.